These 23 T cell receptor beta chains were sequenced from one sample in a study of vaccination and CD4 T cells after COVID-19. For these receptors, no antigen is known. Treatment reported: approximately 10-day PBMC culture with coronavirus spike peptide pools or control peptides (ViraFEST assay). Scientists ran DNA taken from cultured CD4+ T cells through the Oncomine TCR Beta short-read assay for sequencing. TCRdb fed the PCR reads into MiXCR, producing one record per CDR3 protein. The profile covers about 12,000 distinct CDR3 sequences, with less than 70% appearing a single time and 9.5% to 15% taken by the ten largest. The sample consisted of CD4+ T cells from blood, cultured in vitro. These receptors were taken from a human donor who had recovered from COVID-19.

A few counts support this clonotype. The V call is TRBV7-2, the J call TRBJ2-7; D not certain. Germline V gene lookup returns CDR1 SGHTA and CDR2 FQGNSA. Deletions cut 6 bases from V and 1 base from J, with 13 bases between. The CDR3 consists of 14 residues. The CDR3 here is CASSSDSGSYEQYF. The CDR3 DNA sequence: TGTGCCAGCAGTTCCGATTCTGGTTCCTACGAGCAGTACTTC. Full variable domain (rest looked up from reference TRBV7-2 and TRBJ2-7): GAGVSQSPSNKVTEKGKDVELRCDPISGHTALYWYRQSLGQGLEFLIYFQGNSAPDKSGLPSDRFSAERTGGSVSTLTIQRTQQEDSAVYLCASSSDSGSYEQYFGPGTRLTVT.

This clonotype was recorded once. DNA of the CDR3: TGTGCCAGCAGCGGTAGGGGGATTCGCACAGATACGCAGTATTTT. It encodes CASSGRGIRTDTQYF. The chain has TRBV6-1 and TRBJ2-3; D possibly corresponds to TRBD1 (6 bases). V shed 6 bases and J shed 1 base, with 14 bases lying between them. The CDR3 loop spans 15 amino acids. Germline CDR1 is MNHNS and CDR2 is SASEGT.

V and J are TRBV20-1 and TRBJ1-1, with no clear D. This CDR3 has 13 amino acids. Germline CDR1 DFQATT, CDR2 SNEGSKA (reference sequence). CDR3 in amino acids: CTSSLVGTAEAFF. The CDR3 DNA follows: TGCACCTCTTCTTTGGTCGGAACGGCTGAAGCTTTCTTT.

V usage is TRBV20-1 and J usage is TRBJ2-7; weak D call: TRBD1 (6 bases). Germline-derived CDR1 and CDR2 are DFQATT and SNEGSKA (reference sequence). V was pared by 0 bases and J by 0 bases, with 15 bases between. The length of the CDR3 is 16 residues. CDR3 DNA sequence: TGCAGTGCTAGAGATATGGACAGCTGGGCCTCCTACGAGCAGTACTTC. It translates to CSARDMDSWASYEQYF.

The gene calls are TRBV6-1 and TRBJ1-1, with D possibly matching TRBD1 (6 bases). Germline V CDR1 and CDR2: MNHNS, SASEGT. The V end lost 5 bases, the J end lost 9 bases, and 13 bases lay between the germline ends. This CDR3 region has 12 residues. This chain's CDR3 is CASSRTGTQAFF. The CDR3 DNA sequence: TGTGCCAGCAGTCGAACCGGGACACAAGCTTTCTTT.

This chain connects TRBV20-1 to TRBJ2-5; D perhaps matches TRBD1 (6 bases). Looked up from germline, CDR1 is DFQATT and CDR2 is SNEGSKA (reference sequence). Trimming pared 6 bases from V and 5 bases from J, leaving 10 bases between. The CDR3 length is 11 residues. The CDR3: CSARGPETQYF. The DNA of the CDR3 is TGCAGTGCCAGGGGCCCTGAGACCCAGTACTTC.

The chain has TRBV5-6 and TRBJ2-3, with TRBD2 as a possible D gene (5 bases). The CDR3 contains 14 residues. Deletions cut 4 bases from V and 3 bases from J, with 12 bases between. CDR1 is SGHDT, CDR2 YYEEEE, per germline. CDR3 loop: CASSTGTVTDTQYF. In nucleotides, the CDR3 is TGTGCCAGCAGCACGGGAACGGTAACAGATACGCAGTATTTT.

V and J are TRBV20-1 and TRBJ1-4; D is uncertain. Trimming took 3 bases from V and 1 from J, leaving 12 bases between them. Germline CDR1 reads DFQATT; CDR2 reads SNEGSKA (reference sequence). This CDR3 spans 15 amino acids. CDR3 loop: CSASLTLLTNEKLFF. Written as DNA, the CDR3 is TGCAGTGCTAGCCTCACATTGTTAACTAATGAAAAACTGTTTTTT.

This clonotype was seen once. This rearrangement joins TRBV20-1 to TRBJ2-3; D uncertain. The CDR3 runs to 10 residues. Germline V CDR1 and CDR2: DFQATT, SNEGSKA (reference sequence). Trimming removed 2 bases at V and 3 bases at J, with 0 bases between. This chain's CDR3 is CSARTDTQYF. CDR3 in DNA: TGCAGTGCTAGAACAGATACGCAGTATTTT.

CDR3 in amino acids: CASSFGVGIDSNQPQHF. The DNA of the CDR3 is TGTGCCAGCAGCTTCGGAGTGGGCATCGACTCGAATCAGCCCCAGCATTTT. The rearrangement joins TRBV7-9 to TRBJ1-5; the D is unclear. The germline V gene encodes CDR1 SEHNR and CDR2 FQNEAQ (reference sequence). This CDR3 spans 17 amino acids. Trimming cost V 3 bases and J 4 bases, with 19 bases left between them.

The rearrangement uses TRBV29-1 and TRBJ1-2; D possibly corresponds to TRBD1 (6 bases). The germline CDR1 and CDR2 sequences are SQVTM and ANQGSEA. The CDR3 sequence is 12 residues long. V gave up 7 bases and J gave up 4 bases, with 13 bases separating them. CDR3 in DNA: TGCAGCGCCGTGGACAGCGCCTATGGCTACACCTTC. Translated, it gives CSAVDSAYGYTF.

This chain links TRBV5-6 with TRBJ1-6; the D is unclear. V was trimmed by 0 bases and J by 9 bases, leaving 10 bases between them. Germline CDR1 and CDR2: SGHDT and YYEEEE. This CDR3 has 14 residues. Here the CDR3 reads CASSLVGSASPLHF. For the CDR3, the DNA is TGTGCCAGCAGCTTGGTCGGCTCAGCTTCACCCCTCCACTTT.

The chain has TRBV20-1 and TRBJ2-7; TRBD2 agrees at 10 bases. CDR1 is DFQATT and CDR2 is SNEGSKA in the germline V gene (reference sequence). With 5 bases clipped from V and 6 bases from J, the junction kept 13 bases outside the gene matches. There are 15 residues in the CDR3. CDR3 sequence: CSAHLAGALFREQYF. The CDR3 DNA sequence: TGCAGTGCTCACCTAGCGGGGGCTCTTTTTCGCGAGCAGTACTTC.

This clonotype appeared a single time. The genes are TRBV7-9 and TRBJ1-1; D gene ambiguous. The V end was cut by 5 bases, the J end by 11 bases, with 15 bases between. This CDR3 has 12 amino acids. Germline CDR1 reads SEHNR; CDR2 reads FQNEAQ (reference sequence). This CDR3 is CASSQRELRAFF. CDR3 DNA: TGTGCCAGCAGCCAACGAGAATTGCGGGCTTTCTTT.

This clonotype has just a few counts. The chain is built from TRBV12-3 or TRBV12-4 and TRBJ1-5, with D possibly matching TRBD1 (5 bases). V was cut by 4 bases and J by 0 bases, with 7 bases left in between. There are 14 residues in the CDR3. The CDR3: CASSWTNSNQPQHF. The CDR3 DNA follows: TGTGCCAGCAGTTGGACAAATAGCAATCAGCCCCAGCATTTT.

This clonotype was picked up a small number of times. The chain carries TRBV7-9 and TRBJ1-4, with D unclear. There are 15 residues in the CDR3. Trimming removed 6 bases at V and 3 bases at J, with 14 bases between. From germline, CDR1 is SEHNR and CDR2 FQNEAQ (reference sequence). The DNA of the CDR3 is TGTGCCAGCAGTTCCGACGTTAAACCTAATGAAAAACTGTTTTTT. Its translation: CASSSDVKPNEKLFF.

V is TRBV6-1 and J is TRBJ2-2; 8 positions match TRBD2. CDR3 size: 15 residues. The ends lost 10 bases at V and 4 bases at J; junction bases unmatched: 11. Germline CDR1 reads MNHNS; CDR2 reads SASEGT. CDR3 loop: CAILTGGPRTGELFF. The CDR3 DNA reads TGTGCCATCCTAACGGGAGGGCCTCGCACCGGGGAGCTGTTTTTT.

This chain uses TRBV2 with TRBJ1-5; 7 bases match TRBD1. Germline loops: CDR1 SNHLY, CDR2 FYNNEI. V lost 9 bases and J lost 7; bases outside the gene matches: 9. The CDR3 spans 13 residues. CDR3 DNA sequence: TGTGCCAGTACGAGACAGGGTGAACAGCCCCAGCATTTT. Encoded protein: CASTRQGEQPQHF.

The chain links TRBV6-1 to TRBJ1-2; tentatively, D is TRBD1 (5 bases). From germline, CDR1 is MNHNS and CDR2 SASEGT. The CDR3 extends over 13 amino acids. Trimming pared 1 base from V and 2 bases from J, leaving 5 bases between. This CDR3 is CASSEGQNYGYTF. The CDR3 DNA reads TGTGCCAGCAGTGAAGGACAGAACTATGGCTACACCTTC.

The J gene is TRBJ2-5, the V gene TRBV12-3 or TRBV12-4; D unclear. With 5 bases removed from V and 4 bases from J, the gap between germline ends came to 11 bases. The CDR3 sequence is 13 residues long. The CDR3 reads CASSLTVVETQYF. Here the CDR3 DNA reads TGTGCCAGCAGTCTTACGGTGGTAGAGACCCAGTACTTC.

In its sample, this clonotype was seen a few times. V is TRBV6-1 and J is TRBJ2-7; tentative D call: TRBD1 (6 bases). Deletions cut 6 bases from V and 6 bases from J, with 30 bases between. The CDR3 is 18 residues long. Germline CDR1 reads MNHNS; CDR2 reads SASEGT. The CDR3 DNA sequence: TGTGCCAGCAGACGTACTGCATACCCGGGGACATTCTCTGGCGAGCAGTACTTC. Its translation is CASRRTAYPGTFSGEQYF.

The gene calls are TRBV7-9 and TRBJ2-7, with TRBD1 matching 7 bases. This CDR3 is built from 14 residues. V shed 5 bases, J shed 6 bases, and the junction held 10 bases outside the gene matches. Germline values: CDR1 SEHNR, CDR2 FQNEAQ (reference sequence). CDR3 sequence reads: CASSDNRGSGEQYF. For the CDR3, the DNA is TGTGCCAGCAGCGATAACAGGGGATCTGGCGAGCAGTACTTC.

The CDR3 DNA reads as TGCAGTGCTAGAGACACGGGACAGAGGCGCACAGATACGCAGTATTTT. Translated: CSARDTGQRRTDTQYF. V usage is TRBV20-1 and J usage is TRBJ2-3, with 7 nucleotides matching TRBD1. This CDR3 contains 16 residues. Unmatched junction bases numbered 7, after V lost 0 bases and J lost 1 base. The germline V gene encodes CDR1 DFQATT and CDR2 SNEGSKA (reference sequence).